The present entry profiles one T cell receptor (beta chain) with its context. Its antigen remains unidentified. The data are from a study of shared clonotypes between healthy human individuals. Across the whole study: Per-donor plates numbered three CD4 naive, three CD4 memory, two CD8 naive and one CD8 memory.

General observations from the study: In contrast to clonotypes shared by all four donors, non-shared clonotypes had lower generation probabilities.

Germline V gives CDR1 SGHRS, CDR2 YFSETQ. The CDR3 sequence is 15 residues long. V shed 2 bases and J shed 5 bases, with 16 bases lying between them. Measured with immunoSEQ multiplex PCR; TCRdb has only the in-frame clones, and not every one. The sample lists roughly 1,500,000 clones, 95% to 99% occurring once. The rearrangement joins TRBV5-1 to TRBJ2-5; D is perhaps TRBD2 (5 bases). The sequenced material came from naive CD4+ T cells sorted from blood. The subset was: CD45RA+ positively selected. The sequence came from a man aged 25-45 years in good health. This chain's CDR3 is CASSLTKGRGETQYF. The DNA for the CDR3 is TGCGCCAGCAGCTTAACTAAGGGCCGAGGGGAGACCCAGTACTTC.